Below are 32 T cell receptor beta chains sequenced from a single sample in a study of T cells after yellow fever vaccination. Via MiXCR, TCRdb re-called the 5' RACE reads, giving one row per CDR3 protein. Found here are about 340,000 distinct CDR3 sequences, 9.5% to 15% of them singletons; the top ten hold around 3%. The sample was CD4+ T cells sorted from PBMCs, taken 15 days after the yellow fever booster vaccination. These receptors were obtained from a man aged 18 to 35 who received the YFV17D yellow fever vaccine.

This clonotype was seen a few times. V gene TRBV4-1 combines with J gene TRBJ1-5; D may be TRBD1 (6 bases). The germline V and J ends were trimmed by 3 bases and 5 bases, with 11 bases remaining between them. The CDR3 covers 14 residues. CDR1 and CDR2 (germline): MGHRA, YSYEKL. The CDR3 loop reads CASSQEGVHQPQHF. The CDR3 region has the DNA TGCGCCAGCAGCCAGGAGGGGGTACATCAGCCCCAGCATTTT.

This clonotype occurred a few times. The chain carries TRBV27 and TRBJ2-7; TRBD2 agrees at 13 bases. The trim removed 5 bases at V and 3 bases at J, leaving 10 bases unmatched. This CDR3 is 17 amino acids long. CDR1 MNHEY and CDR2 SMNVEV come from the germline V gene (reference sequence). The CDR3 here is CASSTLRLAGGLYEQYV. In nucleotides, the CDR3 is TGTGCCAGCAGTACCCTTCGACTAGCGGGGGGCCTCTACGAGCAGTACGTC.

This clonotype occurred a few times. This chain uses TRBV7-8 with TRBJ2-7; TRBD2 matches at 12 bases. The trim removed 1 base at V and 3 bases at J, leaving 1 base unmatched. Per germline, CDR1 SGHVS and CDR2 FQNEAQ. This CDR3 contains 15 residues. CDR3 in amino acids: CASSLELAGGYEQYV. The CDR3 DNA follows: TGTGCCAGCAGCTTAGAACTAGCGGGGGGCTACGAGCAGTACGTC.

This chain links TRBV19 with TRBJ1-1; D remains unclear. V was cut by 5 bases and J by 1 base, with 17 bases left in between. The CDR3 consists of 16 residues. Per the germline V gene, CDR1 is LNHDA and CDR2 is SQIVND (reference sequence). This chain's CDR3 is CASSGRTPDGNTEAFF. CDR3 in DNA: TGTGCCAGTAGTGGGCGGACCCCCGATGGGAACACTGAAGCTTTCTTT.

This clonotype has just a few counts. The chain uses TRBV2 and TRBJ1-6, with a possible D match to TRBD1 (5 bases). The CDR3 is 15 amino acids. The V and J ends lost 1 base and 10 bases respectively, with 14 bases between them. Germline loops: CDR1 SNHLY, CDR2 FYNNEI. CDR3 region: CASSEVRQGVSPLHF. The CDR3 DNA reads TGTGCCAGCAGTGAAGTGAGGCAGGGAGTATCACCCCTCCACTTT.

This clonotype was seen at least ten times. The CDR3 nucleotides read TGTGCCAGCAGCAAAGGTGGGACTAGCGGGGGGTCTAGCTCCTACAATGAGCAGTTCTTC. Protein product: CASSKGGTSGGSSSYNEQFF. The V call is TRBV21-1, the J call TRBJ2-1; whether TRBD2, the table's D call, matches the DNA was not checked. TRBV21-1 is a pseudogene. The CDR3 is 20 amino acids.

This clonotype was seen ten or more times. The gene calls are TRBV29-1 and TRBJ1-5; a possible D gene is TRBD1 (6 bases). The V gene's germline CDR1 is SQVTM and CDR2 ANQGSEA. The V end lost 7 bases, the J end lost 5 bases, and 12 bases lay between the germline ends. This CDR3 region has 12 residues. This chain's CDR3 is CSAQEGDQPQHF. CDR3 in DNA: TGCAGCGCACAGGAGGGGGATCAGCCCCAGCATTTT.

This clonotype was seen a few times. V usage is TRBV11-2 and J usage is TRBJ1-2; D not certain. CDR1 and CDR2 from the germline V gene are SGHAT and FQNNGV. With 0 bases removed from V and 8 bases from J, the gap between germline ends came to 10 bases. The CDR3 consists of 13 residues. As DNA, the CDR3 is TGTGCCAGCAGCTTAGAATGGGGAACAGGCTACACCTTC. This gives the protein CASSLEWGTGYTF.

This clonotype was counted only a few times. The chain has TRBV7-8 and TRBJ2-2; tentatively, D is TRBD1 or TRBD2 (5 bases each). CDR1 and CDR2 (germline): SGHVS, FQNEAQ. CDR3 length: 14 amino acids. V was clipped by 6 bases and J by 5 bases, with 13 bases between them. Here the CDR3 DNA reads TGTGCCAGCAGGTCGGGATGGGGGACCGGGGAGCTGTTTTTT. It translates to CASRSGWGTGELFF. The full variable domain, its missing parts supplied by reference TRBV7-8 and TRBJ2-2, is GAGVSQSPRYKVAKRGQDVALRCDPISGHVSLFWYQQALGQGPEFLTYFQNEAQLDKSGLPSDRFFAERPEGSVSTLKIQRTQQEDSAVYLCASRSGWGTGELFFGEGSRLTVL.

The J gene is TRBJ1-2, the V gene TRBV12-3 or TRBV12-4; a weak D match, TRBD1 (6 bases). Trimming took off 2 bases at V and 8 bases at J, with 12 bases between the two ends. The CDR3 totals 13 residues. CDR3 DNA: TGTGCCAGCAGTTTAAGTAAGGGGGTAGGCTACACCTTC. This gives the protein CASSLSKGVGYTF.

A note on this clonotype: The junction and the germline gene differ at one end; a read error may be behind it. The CDR3 loop reads CASSPTSARLGTQYF. CDR3 bases: TGTGCTAGCAGCCCCACCTCTGCGAGACTGGGGACCCAGTACTTC. The chain uses TRBV7-7 and TRBJ2-5; D call uncertain. The CDR3 covers 15 residues. The germline V gene has CDR1 SSHAT and CDR2 FNYEAQ (reference sequence).

J is TRBJ2-2 and V is TRBV5-8, with D possibly TRBD2 on 7 matching bases. Between the trimmed V and J ends, which lost 1 base and 4 bases, there was a span of 17 bases. The CDR3 covers 17 residues. The germline gives CDR1 SGHTS, CDR2 YDEGEE. Written as DNA, the CDR3 is TGTGCCAGCAGCTTGTCCTCGGGAGGAGGGGGCACCGGGGAGCTGTTTTTT. Translating gives CASSLSSGGGGTGELFF.

V and J are TRBV7-2 and TRBJ1-4, with D unresolved. Germline loops: CDR1 SGHTA, CDR2 FQGNSA. V gave up 5 bases and J gave up 4 bases, with 11 bases separating them. This CDR3 contains 14 residues. This chain's CDR3 is CASSPTRVNEKLFF. CDR3 nucleotides: TGTGCCAGCAGCCCAACAAGGGTTAATGAAAAACTGTTTTTT.

V usage is TRBV6-2 or TRBV6-3 and J usage is TRBJ2-7; 9 nucleotides match TRBD2. This CDR3 spans 13 amino acids. V lost 10 bases and J lost 6; bases outside the gene matches: 10. CDR1 is MNHEY and CDR2 is SVGEGT in the germline V gene. DNA for the CDR3: TGTGCCATCAGGCGACCGGGACTAGCCGAGCAGTACGTC. Protein sequence: CAIRRPGLAEQYV.

This clonotype has ten or more counts. The rearrangement uses TRBV5-1 and TRBJ2-2, with 7 bases lining up with TRBD1. Unmatched junction bases numbered 10, after V lost 1 base and J lost 13 bases. CDR3 length equals 14 residues. Looked up from germline, CDR1 is SGHRS and CDR2 is YFSETQ. In DNA, the CDR3 is TGCGCCAGCAGCTTGAGTAGGACAGGCGACCCGCTGTTTTTT. It is translated as CASSLSRTGDPLFF.

There are many counts of this clonotype. CDR3 amino acids: CASSLAGRPPSYEAFF. The CDR3 nucleotides are TGTGCCAGCAGTTTAGCGGGGAGACCTCCCTCCTATGAAGCTTTCTTT. The chain is built from TRBV12-3 or TRBV12-4 and TRBJ1-1; D is unclear. The CDR3 has 16 residues. Between the trimmed V and J ends, which lost 0 bases and 7 bases, there was a span of 18 bases.

This clonotype appeared many times. The chain combines TRBV20-1 with TRBJ2-7; 9 nucleotides match TRBD2. The CDR3 covers 14 residues. The ends lost 1 base at V and 4 bases at J; junction bases unmatched: 5. Germline lookup yields CDR1 DFQATT and CDR2 SNEGSKA (reference sequence). The CDR3 coding sequence is TGCAGTGCTAGAGCAGCGGGGGGTTCGTACGAGCAGTACTTC. Protein sequence: CSARAAGGSYEQYF.

This clonotype was counted many times. The chain joins TRBV27 to TRBJ2-1; TRBD2 matches at 9 bases. CDR3 length equals 13 residues. The V gene's germline CDR1 is MNHEY and CDR2 SMNVEV (reference sequence). Trimming at V came to 6 bases and at J to 10 bases, leaving 7 bases not matched to a gene. The CDR3 sequence: CASSHGTSNEQFF. The DNA for the CDR3 is TGTGCCAGCAGCCACGGGACTAGCAACGAGCAGTTCTTC.

There are a few counts of this clonotype. The CDR3 sequence is CASGLLPGTSEQYF. DNA of the CDR3: TGTGCTAGTGGTTTGTTACCGGGTACGAGCGAGCAGTACTTC. V is TRBV12-5 and J is TRBJ2-7; D is unclear. V lost 2 bases to trimming and J lost 6 bases, with 14 bases between them. Germline V gives CDR1 LGHNT, CDR2 FRNRAP. The CDR3 has 14 residues.

This clonotype was found a few times. The chain is built from TRBV7-2 and TRBJ2-7; possibly TRBD2 for D (7 bases). The germline gives CDR1 SGHTA, CDR2 FQGNSA. This CDR3 comprises 11 residues. Trimming took off 4 bases at V and 9 bases at J, with 10 bases between the two ends. The CDR3 reads CASSSGGPQYV. The CDR3 nucleotides read TGTGCCAGCAGCTCGGGGGGCCCGCAGTACGTC.

This clonotype was seen only a few times. The V gene is TRBV7-9, the J gene TRBJ2-7; D possibly matches TRBD1 or TRBD2 (5 bases each). This CDR3 contains 13 residues. CDR1 and CDR2 from the germline V gene are SEHNR and FQNEAQ (reference sequence). Between the trimmed V and J ends, which lost 4 bases and 7 bases, there was a span of 14 bases. The chain's CDR3 is CASSSGRSLEQYF. For the CDR3, the DNA is TGTGCCAGCAGCTCGGGACGGAGCCTTGAGCAGTACTTC.

Only a few counts were recorded for this clonotype. The chain carries TRBV7-9 and TRBJ2-4; maybe TRBD1 (6 bases). Germline V gives CDR1 SEHNR, CDR2 FQNEAQ (reference sequence). V gave up 2 bases and J gave up 1 base, with 12 bases separating them. The length of the CDR3 is 16 residues. Here the CDR3 reads CASSLLGAGAKNIQYF. In DNA, the CDR3 is TGTGCCAGCAGCTTACTGGGGGCCGGGGCCAAAAACATTCAGTACTTC.

V gene TRBV6-6 combines with J gene TRBJ2-7, with D unresolved. This CDR3 is 14 amino acids long. Germline loops: CDR1 MNHNY, CDR2 SVGAGI (reference sequence). The V gene lost 2 bases and the J gene lost 4 bases, with 12 bases spanning the gap. As DNA, the CDR3 is TGTGCCAGCAGTTACGATGGCGGTTCATACGAGCAGTACGTC. Amino acids: CASSYDGGSYEQYV.

The chain has TRBV6-6 and TRBJ2-1, with 14 bases that match TRBD2. V shed 1 base and J 2 bases; nucleotides not matched to a gene: 16. In germline, CDR1 is MNHNY, CDR2 SVGAGI (reference sequence). This CDR3 has 22 amino acids. CDR3 sequence (DNA): TGTGCCAGCAGTTACTTCCTAGGTATCGGGACTAGCGGGGGTGGGACCTACAATGAGCAGTTCTTC. Its translation is CASSYFLGIGTSGGGTYNEQFF.

This clonotype was observed a few times. This chain uses TRBV7-6 with TRBJ2-3, with D perhaps given as TRBD1 or TRBD2 (5 bases each). Looked up from germline, CDR1 is SGHVS and CDR2 is FNYEAQ. The CDR3 sequence is 14 residues long. Deletions cut 0 bases from V and 4 bases from J, with 8 bases between. In nucleotides, the CDR3 is TGTGCCAGCAGCTTAGCAACGGGACCAGATACGCAGTATTTT. The encoded protein is CASSLATGPDTQYF.

This clonotype turned up a few times. The chain links TRBV4-3 to TRBJ2-7, with D possibly being TRBD1 (6 bases). V was cut by 4 bases and J by 0 bases, with 13 bases left in between. The length of the CDR3 is 15 residues. Germline CDR1 reads LGHNA; CDR2 reads YSLEER. The CDR3 DNA follows: TGCGCCAGCAGCCGAAGTAGGACAGACTCCTACGAGCAGTACTTC. Its translation: CASSRSRTDSYEQYF.

This sequence joins TRBV11-2 and TRBJ1-4; no firm D call. This CDR3 is built from 15 residues. V lost 1 base and J 3 bases, leaving 9 bases between the germline ends. The germline V gene has CDR1 SGHAT and CDR2 FQNNGV. In DNA, the CDR3 is TGTGCCAGCAGCTTAGCTCAGGTTGCTAATGAAAAACTGTTTTTT. This sequence encodes CASSLAQVANEKLFF. The full variable domain, in which reference TRBV11-2 and TRBJ1-4 provide the parts outside the CDR3, is EAGVAQSPRYKIIEKRQSVAFWCNPISGHATLYWYQQILGQGPKLLIQFQNNGVVDDSQLPKDRFSAERLKGVDSTLKIQPAKLEDSAVYLCASSLAQVANEKLFFGSGTQLSVL.

The chain combines TRBV18 with TRBJ1-1; no clear D. The ends were cut back, 3 bases at V and 1 base at J, with 15 bases in the middle. Germline-derived CDR1 and CDR2 are KGHSH and LQKENI. The CDR3 consists of 16 residues. CDR3 DNA sequence: TGTGCCAGCTCACCTCGGTCACCGAATGCGAACACTGAAGCTTTCTTT. Protein product: CASSPRSPNANTEAFF.

Written as DNA, the CDR3 is TGTGCCAGCAGCTTAGACTGGGAAGCTAACTATGGCTACACCTTC. This sequence encodes CASSLDWEANYGYTF. The chain links TRBV9 to TRBJ1-2; D not certain. CDR3 length: 15 residues. Germline CDR1 and CDR2: SGDLS and YYNGEE. V was pared by 4 bases and J by 0 bases, with 13 bases between.

This clonotype appeared a few times. J is TRBJ1-1 and V is TRBV6-6, with D tentatively TRBD1 (5 bases). Germline CDR1 and CDR2: MNHNY and SVGAGI (reference sequence). V was pared by 2 bases and J by 4 bases, with 14 bases between. The CDR3 length is 15 residues. CDR3 nucleotide sequence: TGTGCCAGCAGTTACGGGGGAGGTGGCGGCACTGAAGCTTTCTTT. Translated: CASSYGGGGGTEAFF.

This chain connects TRBV5-1 to TRBJ2-5; 8 bases are shared with TRBD1. V was pared by 7 bases and J by 4 bases, with 12 bases of the junction left unmatched. Germline values: CDR1 SGHRS, CDR2 YFSETQ. CDR3 size: 15 residues. DNA for the CDR3: TGCGCCAGCTTCCATCGGGGTGGGACAGGAGAGACCCAGTACTTC. Protein product: CASFHRGGTGETQYF.

This clonotype was found many times. The rearrangement uses TRBV5-1 and TRBJ2-5, with TRBD2 matching 10 bases. V lost 3 bases, J lost 3 bases, and 2 bases stayed unmatched. Germline CDR1 is SGHRS and CDR2 is YFSETQ. The CDR3 is 14 amino acids. The CDR3 DNA sequence: TGCGCCAGCAGCTCCACTAGCGGGGAAGAGACCCAGTACTTC. This codes for CASSSTSGEETQYF.